The 10 T cell receptor beta chains listed next were all sequenced from one sample in a study of shared clonotypes between healthy human individuals. Profiled with immunoSEQ multiplex PCR; TCRdb holds only in-frame clones, not every one. The sample has 2 million to 2.5 million clones, around 92% seen once. Source material: naive CD4+ T cells from PBMCs. Subset here: CD45RA+ positively selected. The receptors shown here come from a man in his late teens or twenties in good health. Some clones in this sample may be carry-over from other donors' samples.

This chain joins TRBV5-1 and TRBJ2-1, with no clear D. Germline values: CDR1 SGHRS, CDR2 YFSETQ. The CDR3 has 13 residues. V dropped 0 bases and J dropped 7 bases, with 8 bases sitting between them. The CDR3 is CASSLESWNEQFF. The CDR3 bases are TGCGCCAGCAGCTTGGAAAGTTGGAATGAGCAGTTCTTC.

With regard to this clone: The junction departs from the called germline gene at one end, perhaps through a read error. This rearrangement joins TRBV2 to TRBJ2-7, with D tentatively TRBD1 (6 bases). The CDR3 has 11 amino acids. CDR1 SNHLY and CDR2 FYNNEI come from the germline V gene. In DNA form, the CDR3 reads TGTGCCAGCAGGGTTTCTGAGGGGGAGCACTTC. Encoded protein: CASRVSEGEHF.

The rearrangement joins TRBV30 to TRBJ1-6; D unclear. This CDR3 is built from 17 residues. V was trimmed by 4 bases and J by 3 bases, leaving 19 bases between them. Per germline, CDR1 GTSNPN and CDR2 SVGIG (reference sequence). In DNA, the CDR3 is TGTGCCTGGACCTCACCGGAGGGAGCGAACTATAATTCACCCCTCCACTTT. This encodes CAWTSPEGANYNSPLHF.

The chain links TRBV5-5 to TRBJ1-4; the D is unclear. The CDR3 has 18 residues. Germline V lookup: CDR1 SGHKS, CDR2 YYEKEE (reference sequence). Trimming took off 6 bases at V and 4 bases at J, with 25 bases between the two ends. CDR3 DNA: TGTGCCAGCAACATTTTCGGTTACACCCCAAGGGATAATGAAAAACTGTTTTTT. Translating it yields CASNIFGYTPRDNEKLFF.

This sequence joins TRBV6-6 and TRBJ1-3; no firm D call. There are 15 residues in the CDR3. Trimming shortened V by 5 bases and J by 1 base, and 12 bases separated the two germline ends. CDR1 is MNHNY and CDR2 is SVGAGI in the germline V gene (reference sequence). The CDR3 DNA follows: TGTGCCAGCAGTAATGAGGGAAAGTCTGGAAACACCATATATTTT. Protein sequence: CASSNEGKSGNTIYF.

This rearrangement joins TRBV9 to TRBJ2-7; 8 bases are shared with TRBD2. The trim removed 3 bases at V and 6 bases at J, leaving 8 bases unmatched. CDR1 is SGDLS, CDR2 YYNGEE, per germline. CDR3 length equals 14 residues. The DNA of the CDR3 is TGTGCCAGCAGCGCCGGACTAGCAGACGTCGAGCAGTACTTC. It encodes CASSAGLADVEQYF.

This rearrangement joins TRBV6-1 to TRBJ2-7; D gene ambiguous. V lost 3 bases, J lost 5 bases, and 5 bases lay in between. Germline CDR1 is MNHNS and CDR2 is SASEGT. The CDR3 is 11 amino acids. The CDR3 spells CASSDGDEQYF. The CDR3 bases are TGTGCCAGCAGTGATGGGGACGAGCAGTACTTC.

This rearrangement joins TRBV4-1 to TRBJ1-2; the D gene is possibly TRBD1 (5 bases). The V gene lost 1 base and the J gene lost 7 bases, with 13 bases spanning the gap. Germline CDR1 MGHRA, CDR2 YSYEKL. There are 14 residues in the CDR3. DNA of the CDR3: TGCGCCAGCAGCCAAGTGGGGGAACCGGGTGGCTACACCTTC. Translation gives CASSQVGEPGGYTF.

This chain connects TRBV28 to TRBJ2-5; the match to TRBD2 covers 8 bases. This CDR3 is 14 amino acids long. Germline assignment: CDR1 MDHEN and CDR2 SYDVKM. The junction had 9 bases not matched to a gene; V was cut back by 10 bases and J by 2 bases. The CDR3, as DNA: TGTGCCACCGTGGCGGGAGGAGGGCAAGAGACCCAGTACTTC. It translates to CATVAGGGQETQYF.

V and J are TRBV10-3 and TRBJ2-5; possibly TRBD1 or TRBD2 for D (5 bases each). With 5 bases removed from V and 4 bases from J, the gap between germline ends came to 11 bases. Germline CDR1 ENHRY, CDR2 SYGVKD. The CDR3 has 13 residues. The CDR3, as DNA: TGTGCCATCAGTCAGGGAGCATCAGAGACCCAGTACTTC. Translating it yields CAISQGASETQYF.